The rows below give T cell receptor beta chains drawn from one sample of a study of blood T cell repertoires in COVID-19. Produced via immunoSEQ multiplex PCR; TCRdb's table is partial and in-frame only. The table records 160,000 or so clones, 80% of them present only once. The material sequenced was PBMCs or T cells enriched from blood (not recorded which). The receptors were sampled from a man between 40 and 49 years old who had recovered from COVID-19. Both conserved end residues are part of each CDR3. D genes are given only for firm matches. Clone size is shown for a subset of rows, as once, few, many or a class of expanded clone.

j_call clone_size d_call v_call cdr3_nt cdr3_aa
TRBJ2-5 - - TRBV4-1 TGCGCCAGCAGCCAAGATGGCACAGCGGAAGAGACCCAGTACTTC CASSQDGTAEETQYF
TRBJ1-2 - TRBD1 TRBV5-1 TGCGCCAGCAGCTTGGGAGGGACAGGGGGCGGCTCATTCGGCTACACCTTC CASSLGGTGGGSFGYTF
TRBJ2-7 - TRBD1 TRBV3-1/TRBV3-2 TGTGCCAGCAGCCCGATCAGGACAGGGTTTATCCACGAGCAGTACTTC CASSPIRTGFIHEQYF
TRBJ1-4 - - TRBV5-5 TGTGCCAGCAGCTTGAGGCGCAGGGCCCGGCATGAAAAACTGTTTTTT CASSLRRRARHEKLFF
TRBJ2-3 - - TRBV11-1 TGTGCCAGCGGGACTGGGGGGGGGCGAGATACGCAGTATTTT CASGTGGGRDTQYF
TRBJ2-5 - - TRBV5-8 TGTGCCAGCAGCTTGGCGGAGACCCAGTACTTC CASSLAETQYF
TRBJ2-3 - TRBD1 TRBV11-3 TGTGCCAGCAGCCTGGGACAGGCGTTGAGCACAGATACGCAGTATTTT CASSLGQALSTDTQYF
TRBJ2-1 - - TRBV7-9 TGTGCCAGCAGCTTTTCGACTAGTGACAATGAGCAGTTCTTC CASSFSTSDNEQFF
TRBJ1-4 - - TRBV30 TGTGCCTGGGGCCCCGGGGGTAATGAAAAACTGTTTTTT CAWGPGGNEKLFF
TRBJ2-2 - - TRBV10-3 TGTGCCGTCCTACTATGGACCGGGGAGCTGTTTTTT CAVLLWTGELFF
TRBJ2-5 - TRBD2 TRBV4-2 TGTGCCAGCAGCCAAGAAGACCCATCTAGCGGGGGCGGGGAGACCCAGTACTTC CASSQEDPSSGGGETQYF
TRBJ2-1 - - TRBV6-1 TGTGCCAGCAGTGAAGCGGCGCGTAGCGCAGACCACAATGAGCAGTTCTTC CASSEAARSADHNEQFF
TRBJ2-2 - - TRBV3-1/TRBV3-2 TGTGCCAGCAGCCAAGCTCCAGGCCGGGGGACCGGGGAGCTGTTTTTT CASSQAPGRGTGELFF
TRBJ1-3 few - TRBV7-6 TGTGCCAGCAGCTTCGGTCAGCGCGAAATCTCTGGAAACACCATATATTTT CASSFGQREISGNTIYF
TRBJ2-2 - TRBD2 TRBV5-1 TGCGCCAGCAGCTTGGCCCTGCTAGCGGTTAACACCGGGGAGCTGTTTTTT CASSLALLAVNTGELFF
TRBJ1-2 - TRBD1 TRBV5-4 TGTGCCAGCAGCTCGGGACAGGGTTATGGCTACACCTTC CASSSGQGYGYTF